This entry features one TCR beta chain sequence. This sample is part of a study of technical replicates of blood from a handful of donors. The CDR3 has 14 amino acids. CDR1 MDHEN and CDR2 SYDVKM come from the germline V gene. Trimming cost V 6 bases and J 8 bases; bases outside gene matches: 12. TCRdb keeps only in-frame clones here, not all; method: immunoSEQ multiplex PCR. The profile shows some 67,000 clones, roughly 98% of them singletons. This rearrangement joins TRBV28 to TRBJ1-2, with 7 positions matching TRBD1. The sample taken for sequencing was T cells isolated from PBMCs. The source is a human donor in good health. The CDR3 sequence is CASSSEGAWRGYTF. CDR3 DNA: TGTGCCAGCAGCTCGGAGGGGGCGTGGAGGGGCTACACCTTC.